This T cell receptor beta chain was recovered during a study of T cell repertoires in cytomegalovirus infection. Study information: Well-studied HLA-B-restricted epitopes and recently identified HLA-C-restricted epitopes of CMV were both used in the study. Both CMV infection and a matching HLA type were indicated by public TCR beta signatures. Whole-study findings and limits: The ex vivo response showed dominance by HLA-C-restricted CMV-specific TCR beta clonotypes. Of the TCR beta families, the public ones yielded a cumulative frequency that identified carriers of CMV plus the relevant HLA.

Each CDR3 protein gets one entry after TCRdb re-called the reads with MiXCR. This sample has 250,000 to 400,000 distinct CDR3 sequences, with roughly 25% found just once. This clonotype came up a few times. Its antigen remains unidentified. This CDR3 comprises 16 residues. The ends lost 5 bases at V and 3 bases at J; junction bases unmatched: 7. Germline CDR1 reads LNHDA; CDR2 reads SQIVND (reference sequence). The sequenced sample was cultured PBMCs, obtained from culture after CMV antigen stimulation. The chain has TRBV19 and TRBJ2-6, with 7 bases that match TRBD2. This clonotype originated in a human donor in good health (CMV status not recorded). Some clones in this sample may be carry-over from other donors' samples. The CDR3 here is CASSPWEGFGANVLTF. CDR3 in DNA: TGTGCCAGTAGTCCCTGGGAGGGCTTTGGGGCCAACGTCCTGACTTTC.